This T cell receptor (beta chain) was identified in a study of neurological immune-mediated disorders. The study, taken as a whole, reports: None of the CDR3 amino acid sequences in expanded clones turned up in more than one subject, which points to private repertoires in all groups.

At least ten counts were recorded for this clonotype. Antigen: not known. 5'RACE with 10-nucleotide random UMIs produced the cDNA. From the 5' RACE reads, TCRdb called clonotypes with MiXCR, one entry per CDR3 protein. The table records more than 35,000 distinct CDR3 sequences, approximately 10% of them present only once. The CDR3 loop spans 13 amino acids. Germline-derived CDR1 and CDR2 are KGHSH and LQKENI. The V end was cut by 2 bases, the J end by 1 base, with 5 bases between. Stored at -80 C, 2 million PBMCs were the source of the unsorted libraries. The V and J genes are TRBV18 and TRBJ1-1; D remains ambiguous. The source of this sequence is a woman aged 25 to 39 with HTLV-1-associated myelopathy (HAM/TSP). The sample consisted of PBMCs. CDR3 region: CASSPYRNTEAFF. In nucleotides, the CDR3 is TGTGCCAGCTCACCATACAGGAACACTGAAGCTTTCTTT.